These T cell receptor beta chains were read from a single sample in a study of cytomegalovirus exposure and HLA in healthy donors. The data were produced by immunoSEQ multiplex PCR, yet TCRdb's version contains in-frame clones alone and is incomplete. The sample has some 110,000 clones; about 88% are singletons. The material sequenced was PBMCs. These receptors were taken from a woman between 18 and 29 years old in good health and CMV-seropositive. CDR3s include the opening cysteine and the closing phenylalanine or tryptophan. A D gene is named only where the DNA matches it firmly. A row's size may be missing; if present it is once, few, many or a size class.

D	V	J	size	CDR3	DNA
TRBD1	TRBV7-9	TRBJ1-5	NA	CASSSRQGVASQHF	TGTGCCAGCAGCTCTCGACAGGGGGTTGCATCCCAGCATTTT
TRBD2	TRBV5-4	TRBJ2-5	NA	CASSLGLAGGSQETQYF	TGTGCCAGCAGCTTGGGGCTAGCGGGGGGGTCCCAAGAGACCCAGTACTTC
TRBD2	TRBV5-1	TRBJ2-5	NA	CASSPGLAGGAETQYF	TGCGCCAGCAGCCCGGGGCTAGCGGGAGGGGCAGAGACCCAGTACTTC
TRBD1	TRBV19	TRBJ2-2	NA	CASRRGQANTGELFF	TGTGCCAGTAGAAGGGGACAGGCAAACACCGGGGAGCTGTTTTTT
NA	TRBV19	TRBJ2-5	NA	CARKYQVIGQLAWVGETQYF	TGTGCCAGAAAGTACCAAGTTATCGGGCAACTAGCTTGGGTGGGGGAGACCCAGTACTTC
NA	TRBV10-3	TRBJ1-4	NA	CAISESDRQTQPLF	TGTGCCATCAGTGAGTCGGACCGACAGACTCAGCCTCTTTTT
NA	TRBV7-9	TRBJ2-3	NA	CASSLDPRSSTDTQYF	TGTGCCAGCAGCTTAGACCCTAGATCTAGCACAGATACGCAGTATTTT
NA	TRBV6-5	TRBJ2-7	NA	CASKSTTGPYEQYF	TGTGCCAGCAAGAGCACGACAGGACCCTACGAGCAGTACTTC
NA	TRBV4-2	TRBJ2-7	NA	CASSQDHSRGFYEQYF	TGTGCCAGCAGCCAAGACCACTCGCGGGGATTCTACGAGCAGTACTTC
TRBD2	TRBV7-8	TRBJ2-7	NA	CASSVRLAGAGEQYF	TGTGCCAGCAGCGTCCGACTAGCGGGAGCGGGCGAGCAGTACTTC
NA	TRBV18	TRBJ2-5	NA	CASSFGGNQETQYF	TGTGCCAGCTCATTCGGCGGAAACCAAGAGACCCAGTACTTC
TRBD1	TRBV29-1	TRBJ2-7	NA	CSVSGQGYEQYF	TGCAGCGTCTCCGGACAGGGCTACGAGCAGTACTTC
NA	TRBV20-1	TRBJ2-1	NA	CSARDLEQFF	TGCAGTGCTAGAGACCTTGAGCAGTTCTTC
NA	TRBV6-6	TRBJ1-5	NA	CASSGTGGNQPQHF	TGTGCCAGCAGTGGGACGGGAGGGAATCAGCCCCAGCATTTT
TRBD2	TRBV5-4	TRBJ2-2	NA	CASSLERGTGELFF	TGTGCCAGCAGCTTGGAGCGGGGAACCGGGGAGCTGTTTTTT
TRBD1	TRBV10-3	TRBJ2-5	NA	CATVDRAKGVETQYF	TGTGCCACGGTGGACAGGGCGAAGGGAGTAGAGACCCAGTACTTC
NA	TRBV10-1	TRBJ2-1	NA	CASSETGMPYNEQFF	TGCGCCAGCAGTGAGACAGGGATGCCCTACAATGAGCAGTTCTTC
TRBD1	TRBV7-7	TRBJ2-3	NA	CASSLDGTGTDTQYF	TGTGCCAGCAGCTTAGATGGGACAGGGACAGATACGCAGTATTTT
TRBD2	TRBV2	TRBJ2-5	few	CASSEAYYLAGQETQYF	TGTGCCAGCAGTGAAGCGTATTATTTAGCGGGGCAAGAGACCCAGTACTTC
NA	TRBV11-2	TRBJ1-1	NA	CASSPSPDTEAFF	TGTGCCAGCAGCCCTAGCCCCGACACTGAAGCTTTCTTT
NA	TRBV11-3	TRBJ1-1	NA	CASSFRGGTEAFF	TGTGCCAGCAGCTTCCGGGGTGGCACTGAAGCTTTCTTT
TRBD1	TRBV10-3	TRBJ2-2	NA	CAGRDRVDTGELFF	TGTGCCGGACGGGACAGGGTTGACACCGGGGAGCTGTTTTTT
NA	TRBV5-4	TRBJ2-7	NA	CASSPKPAGFYEQYF	TGTGCCAGCAGCCCTAAACCCGCAGGCTTTTACGAGCAGTACTTC
TRBD2	TRBV27	TRBJ2-2	few	CASSSGLAGPGELFF	TGTGCCAGCAGTTCAGGGCTAGCGGGGCCCGGGGAGCTGTTTTTT
TRBD2	TRBV2	TRBJ2-2	NA	CASNAGLARTGELFF	TGTGCCAGCAACGCCGGACTAGCCCGTACCGGGGAGCTGTTTTTT